The 21 T cell receptor beta chains below were found in one sample sequenced in a study of cytomegalovirus exposure and HLA in healthy donors. The primer mix had 60 Vbeta and 13 Jbeta primers. Profiled with immunoSEQ multiplex PCR; TCRdb holds only in-frame clones, not every one. The sample data list fewer than 75,000 clones. Sequenced: PBMCs. All receptors derive from a boy between 5 and 17 years old in good health and CMV-seronegative.

The chain uses TRBV9 and TRBJ1-2; TRBD1 matches 7 bases. The CDR3 has 16 amino acids. Per germline, CDR1 SGDLS and CDR2 YYNGEE. The ends lost 3 bases at V and 1 base at J; junction bases unmatched: 9. The CDR3 DNA follows: TGTGCCAGCAGCGGGAAGACAGGGAACTTTAACTATGGCTACACCTTC. Protein product: CASSGKTGNFNYGYTF.

The CDR3 sequence is CASGLVPAIGELFF. The CDR3 nucleotides read TGTGCTAGTGGTTTGGTACCCGCTATCGGGGAGCTGTTTTTT. The genes are TRBV12-5 and TRBJ2-2; D is unclear. The CDR3 has 14 residues. Germline CDR1 is LGHNT and CDR2 is FRNRAP. Trimming shortened V by 0 bases and J by 7 bases, and 9 bases separated the two germline ends.

About this clone: The sample carries other DNA sequences with the same CDR3. The V and J genes are TRBV6-5 and TRBJ1-5; no clear D gene. CDR3 size: 12 residues. Germline V gene sequence: CDR1 MNHEY, CDR2 SVGAGI. Trimming took 6 bases from V and 4 from J, leaving 7 bases between them. CDR3 DNA sequence: TGTGCCAGCAGCGGAGGGAATCAGCCCCAGCATTTT. Encoded protein: CASSGGNQPQHF.

The chain recombines TRBV19 with TRBJ2-7; possible D gene TRBD1, 7 bases. This CDR3 region has 13 residues. The germline V gene encodes CDR1 LNHDA and CDR2 SQIVND (reference sequence). Trimming removed 6 bases at V and 3 bases at J, with 12 bases between. The CDR3 protein is CASRTGTDYEQYF. CDR3 nucleotide sequence: TGTGCCAGTAGGACAGGGACTGACTACGAGCAGTACTTC.

This chain joins TRBV29-1 and TRBJ2-2, with 8 bases matching TRBD1. The CDR3 spans 14 residues. Germline lookup yields CDR1 SQVTM and CDR2 ANQGSEA. V dropped 7 bases and J dropped 3; count of bases not matched to a gene: 7. The CDR3 DNA sequence: TGCAGCGAAGCAGGGGGCTCGTACACCGGGGAGCTGTTTTTT. Translation gives CSEAGGSYTGELFF.

This sequence joins TRBV28 and TRBJ2-7; no definite D call. The germline V gene has CDR1 MDHEN and CDR2 SYDVKM. The CDR3 length is 13 residues. The V end lost 7 bases, the J end lost 0 bases, and 10 bases lay between the germline ends. The CDR3 loop reads CASKQIGSYEQYF. In nucleotides, the CDR3 is TGTGCCAGCAAACAGATAGGCTCCTACGAGCAGTACTTC.

The V and J genes are TRBV5-1 and TRBJ1-4; D is perhaps TRBD1 (5 bases). Germline CDR1 is SGHRS and CDR2 is YFSETQ. Trimming left V 0 bases short and J 2 bases short, with 11 bases between. CDR3 size: 16 residues. The CDR3 coding sequence is TGCGCCAGCAGCTTGGATGGCAGGGCTACTAATGAAAAACTGTTTTTT. It is translated as CASSLDGRATNEKLFF.

V gene TRBV4-1 combines with J gene TRBJ2-7; weak D call: TRBD2 (5 bases). Germline V gene sequence: CDR1 MGHRA, CDR2 YSYEKL. The V and J ends lost 1 base and 3 bases respectively, with 7 bases between them. The CDR3 is 13 amino acids. CDR3 bases: TGCGCCAGCAGCCAAGGCGGGTACTACGAGCAGTACTTC. Residues: CASSQGGYYEQYF.

CDR3 amino acids: CASRGQGVYGYTF. The CDR3 DNA reads as TGTGCCAGCAGGGGTCAGGGGGTCTATGGCTACACCTTC. The J gene is TRBJ1-2, the V gene TRBV2, with TRBD1 identical over 7 bases. Germline V gene lookup returns CDR1 SNHLY and CDR2 FYNNEI. The CDR3 totals 13 residues. The V gene end was trimmed by 6 bases and the J gene end by 4 bases; junction bases not matched to a gene: 5.

The chain joins TRBV9 to TRBJ1-5, with D possibly TRBD1 on 5 matching bases. Trimming removed 3 bases at V and 5 bases at J, with 12 bases between. Looked up from germline, CDR1 is SGDLS and CDR2 is YYNGEE. The CDR3 is made up of 14 amino acids. The chain's CDR3 is CASSAGVLDQPQHF. CDR3 nucleotide sequence: TGTGCCAGCAGCGCGGGGGTTTTGGATCAGCCCCAGCATTTT.

The CDR3, as DNA: TGTGCCAGCAGGGCCCTCTATGGCTACACCTTC. This codes for CASRALYGYTF. The rearrangement joins TRBV6-5 to TRBJ1-2; D remains ambiguous. In germline, CDR1 is MNHEY, CDR2 SVGAGI. This CDR3 has 11 residues. Trimming pared 6 bases from V and 4 bases from J, leaving 6 bases between.

The rearrangement uses TRBV5-1 and TRBJ2-7; 7 bases fit TRBD1. V shed 1 base and J 3 bases; nucleotides not matched to a gene: 1. CDR1 SGHRS and CDR2 YFSETQ come from the germline V gene. This CDR3 region has 13 residues. CDR3 sequence (DNA): TGCGCCAGCAGCTTGAACAGGGGCTACGAGCAGTACTTC. Its translation: CASSLNRGYEQYF.

The chain combines TRBV5-1 with TRBJ1-2; D uncertain. Germline CDR1 and CDR2: SGHRS and YFSETQ. The CDR3 extends over 11 amino acids. Trimming left V 6 bases short and J 6 bases short, with 9 bases between. CDR3 sequence: CASTSGNGYTF. The CDR3 bases are TGCGCCAGCACCTCAGGCAATGGCTACACCTTC. The entire variable domain, with the rest obtained from reference TRBV5-1 and TRBJ1-2, is as follows: KAGVTQTPRYLIKTRGQQVTLSCSPISGHRSVSWYQQTPGQGLQFLFEYFSETQRNKGNFPGRFSGRQFSNSRSEMNVSTLELGDSALYLCASTSGNGYTFGSGTRLTVV.

The chain employs TRBV5-1 and TRBJ2-5, with 9 nucleotides matching TRBD2. J gave up 5 bases and V 0 bases, and 5 bases lay outside the gene matches. The V gene's germline CDR1 is SGHRS and CDR2 YFSETQ. The CDR3 is made up of 15 amino acids. The CDR3 loop reads CASSLVAGVGETQYF. CDR3 DNA sequence: TGCGCCAGCAGCTTGGTAGCGGGAGTGGGGGAGACCCAGTACTTC.

The chain joins TRBV5-8 to TRBJ2-3; possibly TRBD1 for D (6 bases). The germline CDR1 and CDR2 sequences are SGHTS and YDEGEE. The CDR3 contains 15 residues. The V and J ends lost 0 bases and 0 bases respectively, with 8 bases between them. The CDR3: CASSLGQESTDTQYF. In nucleotides, the CDR3 is TGTGCCAGCAGCTTGGGACAGGAGAGCACAGATACGCAGTATTTT.

The V and J genes are TRBV6-4 and TRBJ1-1; D might be TRBD1 (6 bases). V gave up 4 bases and J gave up 1 base, with 10 bases separating them. In germline, CDR1 is MRHNA, CDR2 SNTAGT. CDR3 size: 14 residues. The CDR3 coding sequence is TGTGCCAGCAGTGCCTCCAGGGGGAACACTGAAGCTTTCTTT. Translating gives CASSASRGNTEAFF.

The rearrangement joins TRBV9 to TRBJ2-7, with a tentative D call TRBD1 (6 bases). V lost 3 bases to trimming and J lost 1 base, with 17 bases between them. The CDR3 is 16 residues long. Per the germline V gene, CDR1 is SGDLS and CDR2 is YYNGEE. The CDR3 bases are TGTGCCAGCAGCGCTTATACAGGGAGTAGTTCCTACGAGCAGTACTTC. The encoded protein is CASSAYTGSSSYEQYF. The full variable domain, completed using reference TRBV9 and TRBJ2-7, is DSGVTQTPKHLITATGQRVTLRCSPRSGDLSVYWYQQSLDQGLQFLIQYYNGEERAKGNILERFSAQQFPDLHSELNLSSLELGDSALYFCASSAYTGSSSYEQYFGPGTRLTVT.

The J gene is TRBJ1-2, the V gene TRBV29-1, with a tentative D call TRBD1 (5 bases). V was trimmed by 4 bases and J by 7 bases, leaving 13 bases between them. The CDR3 extends over 12 amino acids. Germline V gene sequence: CDR1 SQVTM, CDR2 ANQGSEA. The CDR3, as DNA: TGCAGCGTTGCGGAGGGGATATCTGGCTACACCTTC. Its protein product is CSVAEGISGYTF.

The V gene is TRBV7-2, the J gene TRBJ2-7, with 13 positions matching TRBD2. In germline, CDR1 is SGHTA, CDR2 FQGNSA. After removal of 5 bases from V and 3 bases from J, the junction contained 4 bases not matched to a gene. This CDR3 has 15 amino acids. Written as DNA, the CDR3 is TGTGCCAGCAGCCTCCGGACTAGCGGGGGCTACGAGCAGTACTTC. Encoded protein: CASSLRTSGGYEQYF.

The chain carries TRBV11-3 and TRBJ1-1; TRBD1 matches at 7 bases. The germline V gene has CDR1 SGHNT and CDR2 YENEEA. The J segment lost 5 bases and the V segment lost 2 bases, leaving 8 bases of the junction unmatched. The CDR3 contains 15 residues. DNA for the CDR3: TGTGCCAGCAGCTTAACTGGGAGACAGGGAACTGAAGCTTTCTTT. It specifies CASSLTGRQGTEAFF.

The chain links TRBV2 to TRBJ2-5; TRBD2 is a possible D gene (6 bases). Germline CDR1 SNHLY, CDR2 FYNNEI. V dropped 7 bases and J dropped 3 bases, with 15 bases sitting between them. The CDR3 length is 14 residues. Here the CDR3 DNA reads TGTGCCAGCATAGGTAGCGGCTCTAAAGAGACCCAGTACTTC. It encodes CASIGSGSKETQYF.